This T cell receptor (beta chain) was retrieved from a study of chronic HIV infection and antiretroviral therapy. CDR1 is SGHAT and CDR2 is FQNNGV in the germline V gene. Unmatched junction bases numbered 7, after V lost 5 bases and J lost 0 bases. CDR3 size: 16 residues. From the 5' RACE reads, TCRdb called clonotypes with MiXCR, one entry per CDR3 protein. The table includes about 38,000 distinct CDR3 sequences, about 8.9% detected once. This clonotype rates as medium-sized. Source material: peripheral blood. The chain recombines TRBV11-2 with TRBJ2-1; 7 bases map to TRBD2. The TCR comes from an adult who had HIV and had not received antiretroviral therapy, or was an uninfected healthy control (not recorded which). The CDR3 DNA reads as TGTGCCAGCAGCGACGCCGGGACTAACTCCTACAATGAGCAGTTCTTC. This encodes CASSDAGTNSYNEQFF.